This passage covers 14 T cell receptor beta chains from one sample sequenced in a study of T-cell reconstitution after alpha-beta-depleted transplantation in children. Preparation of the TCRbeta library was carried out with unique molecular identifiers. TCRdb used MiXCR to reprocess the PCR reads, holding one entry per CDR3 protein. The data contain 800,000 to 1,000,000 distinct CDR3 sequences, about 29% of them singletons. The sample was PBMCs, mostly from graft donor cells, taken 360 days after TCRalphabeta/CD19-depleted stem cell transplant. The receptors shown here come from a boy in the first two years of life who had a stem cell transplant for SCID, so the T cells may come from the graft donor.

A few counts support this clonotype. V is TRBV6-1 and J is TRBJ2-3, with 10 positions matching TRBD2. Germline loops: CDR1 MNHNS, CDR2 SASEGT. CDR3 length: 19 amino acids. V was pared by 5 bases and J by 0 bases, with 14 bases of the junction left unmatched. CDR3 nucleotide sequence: TGTGCCAGCAGTCGTAAGCGGGGGGGCTCGTTGGGGAGCACAGATACGCAGTATTTT. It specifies CASSRKRGGSLGSTDTQYF.

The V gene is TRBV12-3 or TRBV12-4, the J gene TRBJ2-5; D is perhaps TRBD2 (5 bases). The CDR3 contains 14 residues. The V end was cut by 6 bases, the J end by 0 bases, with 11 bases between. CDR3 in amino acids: CASRAGLYQETQYF. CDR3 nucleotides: TGTGCCAGCAGGGCGGGCCTGTACCAAGAGACCCAGTACTTC.

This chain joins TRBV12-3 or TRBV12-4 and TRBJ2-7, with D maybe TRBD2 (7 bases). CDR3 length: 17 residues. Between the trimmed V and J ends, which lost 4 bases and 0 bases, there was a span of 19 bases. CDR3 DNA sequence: TGTGCCAGCAGTTCCCTTTTAAGGGGGGGCCCCTCCTACGAGCAGTACTTC. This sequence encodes CASSSLLRGGPSYEQYF.

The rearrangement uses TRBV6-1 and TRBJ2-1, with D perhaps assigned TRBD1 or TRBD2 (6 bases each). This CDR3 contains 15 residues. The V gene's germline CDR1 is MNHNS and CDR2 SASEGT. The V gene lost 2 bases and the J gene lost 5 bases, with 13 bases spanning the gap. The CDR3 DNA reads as TGTGCCAGCAGTGAACGGGGGCGCGTCAACAATGAGCAGTTCTTC. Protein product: CASSERGRVNNEQFF.

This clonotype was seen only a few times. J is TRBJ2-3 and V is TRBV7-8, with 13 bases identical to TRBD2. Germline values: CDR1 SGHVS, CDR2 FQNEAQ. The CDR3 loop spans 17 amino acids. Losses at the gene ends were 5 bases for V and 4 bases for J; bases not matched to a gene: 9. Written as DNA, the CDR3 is TGTGCCAGCAGCCCGTATACTAGCGGGGGGGCCCCAGATACGCAGTATTTT. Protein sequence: CASSPYTSGGAPDTQYF.

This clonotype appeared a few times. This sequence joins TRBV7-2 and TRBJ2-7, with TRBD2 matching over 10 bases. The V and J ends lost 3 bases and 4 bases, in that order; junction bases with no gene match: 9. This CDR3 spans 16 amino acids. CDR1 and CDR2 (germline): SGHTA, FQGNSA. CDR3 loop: CASSFGSGGVFYEQYF. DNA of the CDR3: TGTGCCAGCAGCTTCGGAAGCGGGGGGGTCTTTTACGAGCAGTACTTC. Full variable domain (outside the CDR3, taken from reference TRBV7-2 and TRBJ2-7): GAGVSQSPSNKVTEKGKDVELRCDPISGHTALYWYRQSLGQGLEFLIYFQGNSAPDKSGLPSDRFSAERTGGSVSTLTIQRTQQEDSAVYLCASSFGSGGVFYEQYFGPGTRLTVT.

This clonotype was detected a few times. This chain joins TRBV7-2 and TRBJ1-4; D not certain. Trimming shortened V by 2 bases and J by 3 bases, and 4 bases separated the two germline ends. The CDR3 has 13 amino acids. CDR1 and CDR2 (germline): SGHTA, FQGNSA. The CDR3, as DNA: TGTGCCAGCAGCTTATTGGCTAATGAAAAACTGTTTTTT. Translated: CASSLLANEKLFF.

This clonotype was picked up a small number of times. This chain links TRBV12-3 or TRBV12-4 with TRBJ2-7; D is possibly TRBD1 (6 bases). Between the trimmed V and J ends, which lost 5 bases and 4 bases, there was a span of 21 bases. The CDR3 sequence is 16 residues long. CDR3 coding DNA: TGTGCCAGCAGTGAAACCGGGACACCCAGAGGTTACGAGCAGTACTTC. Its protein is CASSETGTPRGYEQYF.

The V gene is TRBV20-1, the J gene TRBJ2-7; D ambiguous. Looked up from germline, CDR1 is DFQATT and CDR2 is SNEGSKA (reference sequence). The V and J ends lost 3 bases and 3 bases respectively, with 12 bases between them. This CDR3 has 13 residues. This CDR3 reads CSASDSLIYEQYF. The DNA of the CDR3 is TGCAGTGCTAGTGACTCCTTAATCTACGAGCAGTACTTC.

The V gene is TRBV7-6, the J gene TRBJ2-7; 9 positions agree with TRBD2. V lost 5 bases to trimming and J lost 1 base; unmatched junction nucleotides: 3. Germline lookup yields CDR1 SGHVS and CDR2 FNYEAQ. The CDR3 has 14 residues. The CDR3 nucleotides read TGTGCCAGCAGCCCGACTAGCGGATCCTACGAGCAGTACTTC. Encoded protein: CASSPTSGSYEQYF.

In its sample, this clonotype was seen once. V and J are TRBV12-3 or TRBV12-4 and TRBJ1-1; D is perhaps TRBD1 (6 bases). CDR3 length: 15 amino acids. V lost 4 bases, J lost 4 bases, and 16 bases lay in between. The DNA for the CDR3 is TGTGCCAGCAGTTCCCGGACAGCCCGGGGCACTGAAGCTTTCTTT. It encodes CASSSRTARGTEAFF.

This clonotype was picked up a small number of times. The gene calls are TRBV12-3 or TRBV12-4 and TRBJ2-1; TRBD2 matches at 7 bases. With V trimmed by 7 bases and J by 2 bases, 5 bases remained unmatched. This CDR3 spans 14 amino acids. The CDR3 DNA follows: TGTGCCAGCACCGCCGGGGGGACCTACAATGAGCAGTTCTTC. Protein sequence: CASTAGGTYNEQFF.

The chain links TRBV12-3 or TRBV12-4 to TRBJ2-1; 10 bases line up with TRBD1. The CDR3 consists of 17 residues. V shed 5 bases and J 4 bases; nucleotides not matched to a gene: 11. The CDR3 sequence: CASSPPLDRGRYNEQFF. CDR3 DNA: TGTGCCAGCAGTCCTCCTCTTGACAGGGGGCGTTACAATGAGCAGTTCTTC.

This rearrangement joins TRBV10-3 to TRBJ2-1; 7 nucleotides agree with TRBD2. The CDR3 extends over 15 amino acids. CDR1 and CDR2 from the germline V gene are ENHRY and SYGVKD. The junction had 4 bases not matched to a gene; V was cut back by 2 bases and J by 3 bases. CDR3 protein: CAISEGGGVYNEQFF. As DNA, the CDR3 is TGTGCCATCAGTGAGGGTGGGGGGGTCTACAATGAGCAGTTCTTC.